This TCR beta chain emerged from a study of blood T cells in healthy people across ages. The extraction recovered at least 5 micrograms of total RNA per sample. On this clonotype: The target antigen is unknown.

Findings and limits, study-wide: Greater diversity and more naive CD4+ cells were seen in long-lived donors than in aged donors. TCR beta diversity tracked closely with naive T cell percentage.

A second roughly 7 to 11 cycle PCR used barcoded and J-beta primers. Every individual sample yielded 2.5 million or more paired-end reads (each containing CDR3). TCRdb re-called the 5' RACE reads with MiXCR, one entry per CDR3 protein. This table has under 850,000 distinct CDR3 sequences, around 36% appearing once. The source material was blood. This clonotype originated in a man in his late teens or twenties in good health.

The chain's CDR3 is CASSYLTGQMSGANVLTF. In DNA form, the CDR3 reads TGTGCCAGCAGTTACTTGACAGGTCAGATGTCTGGGGCCAACGTCCTGACTTTC. The rearrangement links TRBV6-5 to TRBJ2-6; the D gene is possibly TRBD1 (6 bases). Trimming took off 1 base at V and 1 base at J, with 14 bases between the two ends. This CDR3 comprises 18 residues. From germline, CDR1 is MNHEY and CDR2 SVGAGI.